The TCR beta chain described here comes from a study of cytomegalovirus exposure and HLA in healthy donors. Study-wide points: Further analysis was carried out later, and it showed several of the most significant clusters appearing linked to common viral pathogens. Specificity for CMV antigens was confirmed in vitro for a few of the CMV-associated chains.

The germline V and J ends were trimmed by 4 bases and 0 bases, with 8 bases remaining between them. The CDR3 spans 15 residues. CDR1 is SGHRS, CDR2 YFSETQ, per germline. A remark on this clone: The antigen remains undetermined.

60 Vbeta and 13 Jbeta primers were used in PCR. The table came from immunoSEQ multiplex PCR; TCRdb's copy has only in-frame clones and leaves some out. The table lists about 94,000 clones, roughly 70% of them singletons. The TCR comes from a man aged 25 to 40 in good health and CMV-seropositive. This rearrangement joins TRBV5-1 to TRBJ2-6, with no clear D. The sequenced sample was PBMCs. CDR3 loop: CASSREPSGANVLTF. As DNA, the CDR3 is TGCGCCAGCAGCCGAGAACCCTCTGGGGCCAACGTCCTGACTTTC.